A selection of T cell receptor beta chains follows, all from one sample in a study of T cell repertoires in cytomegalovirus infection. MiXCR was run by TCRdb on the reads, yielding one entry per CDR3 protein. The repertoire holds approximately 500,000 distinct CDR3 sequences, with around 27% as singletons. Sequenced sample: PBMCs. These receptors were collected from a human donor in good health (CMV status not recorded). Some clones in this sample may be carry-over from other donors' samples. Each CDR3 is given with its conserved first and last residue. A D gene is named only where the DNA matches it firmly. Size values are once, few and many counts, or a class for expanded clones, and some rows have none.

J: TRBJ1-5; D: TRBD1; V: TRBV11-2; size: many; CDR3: CASSYGQGSNQPQHF; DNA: TGTGCCAGCAGCTATGGACAGGGAAGCAATCAGCCCCAGCATTTT
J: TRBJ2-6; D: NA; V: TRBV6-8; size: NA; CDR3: CASMWGSGANVLTF; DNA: TGTGCCAGCATGTGGGGCTCTGGGGCCAACGTCCTGACTTTC
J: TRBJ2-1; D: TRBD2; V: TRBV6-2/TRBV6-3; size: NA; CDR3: CATKGYRTSGIYNEQFF; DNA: TGTGCCACCAAGGGCTATCGGACTAGCGGGATATACAATGAGCAGTTCTTC
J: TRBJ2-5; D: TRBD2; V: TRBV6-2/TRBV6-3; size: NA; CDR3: CASGSTSGGETQYF; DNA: TGTGCCAGCGGCTCGACTAGCGGTGGGGAGACCCAGTACTTC
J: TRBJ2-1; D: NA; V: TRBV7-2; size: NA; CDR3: CASSSDLSAAIF; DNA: TGTGCCAGCAGCTCGGACTTGTCGGCCGCGATCTTC
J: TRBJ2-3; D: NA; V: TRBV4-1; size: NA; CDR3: CASSQGSWRGSTDTQYF; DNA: TGCGCCAGCAGCCAAGGATCATGGCGGGGAAGCACAGATACGCAGTATTTT
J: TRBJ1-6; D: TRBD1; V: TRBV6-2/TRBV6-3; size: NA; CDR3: CATRTGDNSPLHF; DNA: TGTGCCACCCGGACAGGGGATAATTCACCCCTCCACTTT
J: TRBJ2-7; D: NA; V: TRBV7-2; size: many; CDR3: CASSWGDGIYEQYF; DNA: TGTGCCAGCAGCTGGGGGGACGGGATCTACGAGCAGTACTTC
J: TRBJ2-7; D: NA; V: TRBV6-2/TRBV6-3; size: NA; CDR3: CASSSLSGAAYEQYF; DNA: TGTGCCAGCAGCTCACTATCCGGGGCCGCCTACGAGCAGTACTTC
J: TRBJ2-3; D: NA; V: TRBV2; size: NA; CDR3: CASFRATYGDTQYF; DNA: TGTGCCAGCTTTAGGGCTACCTATGGAGATACGCAGTATTTT
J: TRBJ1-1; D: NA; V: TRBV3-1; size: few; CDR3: CASNPGAAGSTEAFF; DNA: TGTGCCAGCAATCCAGGGGCCGCGGGTAGCACTGAAGCTTTCTTT
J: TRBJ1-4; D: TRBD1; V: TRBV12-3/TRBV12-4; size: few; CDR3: CASSLWTGAPEKLFF; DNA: TGTGCCAGCAGTCTCTGGACAGGGGCCCCTGAAAAACTGTTTTTT
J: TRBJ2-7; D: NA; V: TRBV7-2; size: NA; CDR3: CASSLAQGSGEQYF; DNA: TGTGCCAGCAGCTTAGCCCAGGGATCGGGCGAGCAGTACTTC
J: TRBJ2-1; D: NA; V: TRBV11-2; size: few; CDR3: CASSPRGVVSEQFF; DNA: TGTGCCAGCAGCCCCCGTGGAGTCGTGAGTGAGCAGTTCTTC
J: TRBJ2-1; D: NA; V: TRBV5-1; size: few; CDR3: CASSPLSGNEQFF; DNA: TGCGCCAGCAGCCCTTTAAGCGGCAATGAGCAGTTCTTC
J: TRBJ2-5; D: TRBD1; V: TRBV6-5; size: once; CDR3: CASSRQGLETQYF; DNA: TGTGCCAGCAGTCGACAGGGGTTGGAGACCCAGTACTTC
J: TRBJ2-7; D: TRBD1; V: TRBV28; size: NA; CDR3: CASSRRTGYTYEQYF; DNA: TGTGCCAGCAGTCGTCGGACAGGTTATACCTACGAGCAGTACTTC
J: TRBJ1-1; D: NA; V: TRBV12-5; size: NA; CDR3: CASGLGGWDTEAFF; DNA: TGTGCTAGTGGTTTGGGCGGATGGGACACTGAAGCTTTCTTT
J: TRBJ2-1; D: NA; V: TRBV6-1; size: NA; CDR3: CASSEIEAGWYNEQFF; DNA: TGTGCCAGCAGTGAAATCGAGGCGGGATGGTACAATGAGCAGTTCTTC
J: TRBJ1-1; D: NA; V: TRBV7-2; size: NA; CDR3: CASSLITQGIEAFF; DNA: TGTGCCAGCAGCTTAATTACGCAAGGGATTGAAGCTTTCTTT
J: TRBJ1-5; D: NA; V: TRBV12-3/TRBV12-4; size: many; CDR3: CASSLGHNQPQHF; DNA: TGTGCCAGCAGTTTAGGTCACAATCAGCCCCAGCATTTT
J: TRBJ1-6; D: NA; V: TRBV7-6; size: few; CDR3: CASSLGSATSPLHF; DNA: TGTGCCAGCAGCTTAGGAAGTGCTACTTCACCCCTCCACTTT
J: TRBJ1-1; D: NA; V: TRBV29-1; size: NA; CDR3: CSVGLLPEAFF; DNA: TGCAGCGTTGGGCTCCTCCCTGAAGCTTTCTTT
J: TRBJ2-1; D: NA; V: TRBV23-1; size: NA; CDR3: CASSQRPENEQFF; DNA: TGCGCCAGCAGTCAAAGACCAGAGAATGAGCAGTTCTTC
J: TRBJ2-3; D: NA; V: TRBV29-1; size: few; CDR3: CSSSGGEVTDTQYF; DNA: TGCAGCAGCTCAGGGGGGGAGGTCACAGATACGCAGTATTTT
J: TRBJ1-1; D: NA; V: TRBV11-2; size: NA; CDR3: CASSLEGGAVNTEAFF; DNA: TGTGCCAGCAGCCTCGAGGGGGGGGCGGTAAATACTGAAGCTTTCTTT
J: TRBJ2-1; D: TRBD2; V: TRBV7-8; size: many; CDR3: CASSFGTSTIYEQFF; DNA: TGTGCCAGCAGCTTCGGGACTAGCACAATCTATGAGCAGTTCTTC
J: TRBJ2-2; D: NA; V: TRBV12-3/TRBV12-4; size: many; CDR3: CASSSRTLTGELFF; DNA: TGTGCCAGCAGTTCTCGGACTCTCACCGGGGAGCTGTTTTTT
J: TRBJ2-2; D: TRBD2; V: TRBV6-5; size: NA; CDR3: CASSYSASGRRGTGELFF; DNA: TGTGCCAGCAGTTACTCAGCTAGCGGGAGAAGGGGGACCGGGGAGCTGTTTTTT
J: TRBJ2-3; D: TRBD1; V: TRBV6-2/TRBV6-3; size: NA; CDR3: CASTDLGQGASRYF; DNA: TGTGCCAGCACCGACCTCGGACAGGGGGCGTCTCGGTATTTT
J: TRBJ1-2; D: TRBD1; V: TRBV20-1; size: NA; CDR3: CSALQGDNYGYTF; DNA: TGCAGTGCTTTACAGGGGGATAACTATGGCTACACCTTC
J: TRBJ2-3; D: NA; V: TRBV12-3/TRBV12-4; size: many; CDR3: CASSFGDTQYF; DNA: TGTGCCAGCAGCTTTGGAGATACGCAGTATTTT
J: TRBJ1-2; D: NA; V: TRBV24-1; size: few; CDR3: CATSDPQGYVGYTF; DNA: TGTGCCACCAGTGACCCTCAGGGCTATGTTGGCTACACCTTC
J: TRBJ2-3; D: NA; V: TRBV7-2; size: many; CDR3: CASSLEGLATDTQYF; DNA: TGTGCCAGCAGCTTAGAAGGGCTAGCGACAGATACGCAGTATTTT
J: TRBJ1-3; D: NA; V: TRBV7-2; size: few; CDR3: CASSSGSASGNTIYF; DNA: TGTGCCAGCAGCTCCGGTTCGGCCTCTGGAAACACCATATATTTT
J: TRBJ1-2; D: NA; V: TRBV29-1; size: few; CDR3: CSVENYGYTF; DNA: TGCAGCGTTGAAAACTATGGCTACACCTTC
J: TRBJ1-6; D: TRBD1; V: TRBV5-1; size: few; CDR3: CASSSGQANSPLHF; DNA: TGCGCCAGCAGCTCGGGACAGGCTAATTCACCCCTCCACTTT
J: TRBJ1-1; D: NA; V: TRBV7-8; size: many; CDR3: CASSLAVLPGTDTEAFF; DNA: TGTGCCAGCAGCTTAGCGGTACTACCTGGGACGGACACTGAAGCTTTCTTT
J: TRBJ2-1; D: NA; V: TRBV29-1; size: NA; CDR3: CSVEVGNEQFF; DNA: TGCAGCGTTGAAGTTGGGAATGAGCAGTTCTTC
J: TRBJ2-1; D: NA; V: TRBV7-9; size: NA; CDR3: CASSTRITRSSYNEQFF; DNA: TGTGCCAGCAGCACTAGGATAACTAGGAGCTCCTACAATGAGCAGTTCTTC